The sequence of this T cell receptor beta chain was determined in a study of T cell repertoires in cytomegalovirus infection. About the study: Both recently identified HLA-C-restricted and well-studied HLA-B-restricted CMV epitopes were used in the study. TCR beta signatures that were public indicated CMV infection and matching HLA type. Broader study findings: In two of eight donors, the top clonotype was HLA-C-restricted CMV-specific. Frequencies of public TCR beta families were cumulated, and this identified carriers of CMV plus the relevant HLA.

Trimming took off 6 bases at V and 7 bases at J, with 13 bases between the two ends. Germline CDR1 reads SEHNR; CDR2 reads FQNEAQ (reference sequence). The CDR3 runs to 13 residues. Notes on this clonotype: Its antigen is currently unknown.

TCRdb recomputed calls from the reads with MiXCR, one row per CDR3 protein. Found here are about 900,000 distinct CDR3 sequences, roughly a third of them singletons; the top ten hold about an eighth. V is TRBV7-9 and J is TRBJ2-1; D is possibly TRBD1 or TRBD2 (5 bases each). This receptor was obtained from a human donor in good health (CMV status not recorded). Some clones in this sample may be carry-over from other donors' samples. Specimen: cultured CD8+ T cells from PBMCs, collected from culture after CMV antigen stimulation. The CDR3 DNA reads TGTGCCAGCAGTGACACTTGGGGGAATGAGCAGTTCTTC. Translated, it gives CASSDTWGNEQFF.